The present entry profiles one T cell receptor beta chain with its context. What it binds is unknown. The sample is drawn from a study of CD4 T cells in relation to SARS-CoV-2 and coronaviruses. Across the study: Shared crossreactive spike epitopes were mapped to their HLA restriction.

Profiling relied on immunoSEQ multiplex PCR, and the TCRdb table lists in-frame clones only, not all of them. Of about 56,000 clones detected, 92% appear once; the ten largest clones hold about 0.4%. General study findings and limits: Crossreactive clones expanded significantly less to SARS-CoV-2 than monoreactive clones. Pre-pandemic and post-infection samples never came from the same donor.

Germline CDR1 GTSNPN, CDR2 SVGIG (reference sequence). CDR3 length: 13 residues. The ends lost 8 bases at V and 2 bases at J; junction bases unmatched: 6. The sample was naive CD4+ T cells from PBMCs. Subset specified: naive CD4+ T cells isolated by negative enrichment. This TCR came from an adult with COVID-19. This rearrangement joins TRBV30 to TRBJ2-1; 7 nucleotides align to TRBD2. The CDR3 bases are TGTGCCGTGCGGACTAGGGCCTACAATGAGCAGTTCTTC. Translating gives CAVRTRAYNEQFF.